The 4 T cell receptor beta chains below come from one sample, sequenced in a study of blood T cell repertoires in COVID-19. Generated by immunoSEQ multiplex PCR, the TCRdb table keeps only in-frame clones and is missing some. Of roughly 260,000 clones detected, 80% to 95% appear once; the ten largest clones hold under 3%. Sequenced sample: peripheral blood. The source of these receptors is a person aged 18 to 30 with COVID-19, enrolled during active disease.

The table lists this clone with a few counts. The chain links TRBV6-5 to TRBJ2-7; 7 bases align to TRBD1. Germline assignment: CDR1 MNHEY and CDR2 SVGAGI. With V trimmed by 4 bases and J by 2 bases, 8 bases remained unmatched. The CDR3 contains 15 residues. The CDR3 sequence: CASSFTTGQTYEQYF. DNA of the CDR3: TGTGCCAGCAGTTTCACGACGGGACAGACCTACGAGCAGTACTTC.

The chain is built from TRBV29-1 and TRBJ1-2; D is ambiguous. The V end was cut by 6 bases, the J end by 5 bases, with 10 bases between. This CDR3 is 11 amino acids long. Germline-derived CDR1 and CDR2 are SQVTM and ANQGSEA. This CDR3 reads CSVPGRYGYTF. DNA for the CDR3: TGCAGCGTACCAGGCCGTTATGGCTACACCTTC.

This chain connects TRBV27 to TRBJ2-7, with D tentatively TRBD1 (5 bases). The V and J ends lost 1 base and 4 bases respectively, with 14 bases between them. Per germline, CDR1 MNHEY and CDR2 SMNVEV (reference sequence). The CDR3 length is 15 residues. The chain's CDR3 is CASSLYNGAPYEQYF. For the CDR3, the DNA is TGTGCCAGCAGTTTATATAATGGGGCCCCTTACGAGCAGTACTTC.

In nucleotides, the CDR3 is TGTGCCAGCAGGGGGACTAGCGGGAGTCCCTCCTACAATGAGCAGTTCTTC. It encodes CASRGTSGSPSYNEQFF. V is TRBV28 and J is TRBJ2-1; TRBD2 matches 14 bases. This CDR3 comprises 17 residues. The germline V gene encodes CDR1 MDHEN and CDR2 SYDVKM. V lost 6 bases, J lost 0 bases, and 4 bases stayed unmatched.